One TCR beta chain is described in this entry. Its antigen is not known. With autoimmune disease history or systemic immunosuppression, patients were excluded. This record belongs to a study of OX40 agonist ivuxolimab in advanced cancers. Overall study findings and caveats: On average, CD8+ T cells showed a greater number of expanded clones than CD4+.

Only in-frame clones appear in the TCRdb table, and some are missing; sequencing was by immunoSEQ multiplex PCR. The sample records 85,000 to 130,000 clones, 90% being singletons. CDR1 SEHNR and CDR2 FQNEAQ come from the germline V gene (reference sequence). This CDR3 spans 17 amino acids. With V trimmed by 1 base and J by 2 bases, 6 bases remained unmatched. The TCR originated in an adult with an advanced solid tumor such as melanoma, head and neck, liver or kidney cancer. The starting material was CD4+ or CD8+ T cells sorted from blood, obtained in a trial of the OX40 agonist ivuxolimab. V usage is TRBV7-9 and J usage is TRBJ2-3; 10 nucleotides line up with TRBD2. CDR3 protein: CASSLDRLAGATDTQYF. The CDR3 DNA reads TGTGCCAGCAGCTTAGATCGGCTAGCGGGGGCCACAGATACGCAGTATTTT.